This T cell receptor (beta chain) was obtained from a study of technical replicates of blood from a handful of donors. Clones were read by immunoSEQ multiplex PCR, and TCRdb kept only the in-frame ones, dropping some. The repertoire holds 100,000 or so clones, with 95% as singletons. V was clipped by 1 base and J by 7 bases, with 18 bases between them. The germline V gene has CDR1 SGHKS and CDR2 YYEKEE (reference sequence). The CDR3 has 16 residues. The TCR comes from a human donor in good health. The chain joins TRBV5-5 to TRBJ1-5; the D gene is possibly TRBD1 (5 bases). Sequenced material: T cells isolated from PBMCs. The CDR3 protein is CASSLRREGISQPQHF. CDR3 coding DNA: TGTGCCAGCAGCTTGCGAAGGGAGGGGATCAGCCAGCCCCAGCATTTT.